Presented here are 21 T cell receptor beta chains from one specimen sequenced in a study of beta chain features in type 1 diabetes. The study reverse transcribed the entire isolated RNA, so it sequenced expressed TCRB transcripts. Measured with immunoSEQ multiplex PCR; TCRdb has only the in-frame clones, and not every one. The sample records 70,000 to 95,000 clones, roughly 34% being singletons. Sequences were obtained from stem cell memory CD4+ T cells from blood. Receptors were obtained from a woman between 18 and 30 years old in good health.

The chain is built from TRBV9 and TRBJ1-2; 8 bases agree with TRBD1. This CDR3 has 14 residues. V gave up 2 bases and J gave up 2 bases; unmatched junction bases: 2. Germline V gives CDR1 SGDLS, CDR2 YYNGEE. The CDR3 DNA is TGTGCCAGCAGCGTCGGACAGGGAAACTATGGCTACACCTTC. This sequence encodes CASSVGQGNYGYTF. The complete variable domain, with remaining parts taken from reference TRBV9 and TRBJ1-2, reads DSGVTQTPKHLITATGQRVTLRCSPRSGDLSVYWYQQSLDQGLQFLIQYYNGEERAKGNILERFSAQQFPDLHSELNLSSLELGDSALYFCASSVGQGNYGYTFGSGTRLTVV.

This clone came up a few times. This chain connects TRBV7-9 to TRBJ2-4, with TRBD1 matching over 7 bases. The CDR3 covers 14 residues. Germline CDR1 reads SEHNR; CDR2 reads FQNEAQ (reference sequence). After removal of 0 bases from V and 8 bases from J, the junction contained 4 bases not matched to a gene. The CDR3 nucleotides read TGTGCCAGCAGCTTAGCAGGGGGCTCGGACATTCAGTACTTC. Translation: CASSLAGGSDIQYF.

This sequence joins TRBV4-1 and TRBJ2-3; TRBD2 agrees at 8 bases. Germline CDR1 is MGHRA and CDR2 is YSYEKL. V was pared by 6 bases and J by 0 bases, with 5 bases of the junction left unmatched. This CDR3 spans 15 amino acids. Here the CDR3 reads CASSREGSSTDTQYF. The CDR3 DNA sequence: TGCGCCAGCAGTCGGGAGGGTTCTAGCACAGATACGCAGTATTTT.

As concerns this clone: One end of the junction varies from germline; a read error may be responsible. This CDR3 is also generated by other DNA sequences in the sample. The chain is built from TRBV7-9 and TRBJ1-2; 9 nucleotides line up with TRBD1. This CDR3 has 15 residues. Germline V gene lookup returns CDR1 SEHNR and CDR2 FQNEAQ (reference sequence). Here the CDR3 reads CASRRTGGKSDGYTF. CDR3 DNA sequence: TGTGCTAGCAGACGTACAGGGGGCAAATCCGATGGCTACACCTTC.

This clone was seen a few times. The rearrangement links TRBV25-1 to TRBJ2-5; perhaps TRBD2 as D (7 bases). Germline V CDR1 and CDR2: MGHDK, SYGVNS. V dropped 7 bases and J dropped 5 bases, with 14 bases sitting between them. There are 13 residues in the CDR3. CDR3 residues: CASKGGATETQYF. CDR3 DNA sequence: TGTGCCAGCAAAGGGGGGGCCACGGAGACCCAGTACTTC.

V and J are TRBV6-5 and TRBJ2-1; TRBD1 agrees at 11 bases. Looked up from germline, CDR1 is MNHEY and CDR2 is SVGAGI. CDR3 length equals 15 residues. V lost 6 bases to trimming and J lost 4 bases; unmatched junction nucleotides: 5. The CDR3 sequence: CASRRDRGMYNEQFF. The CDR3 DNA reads TGTGCCAGCAGGCGGGACAGGGGGATGTACAATGAGCAGTTCTTC.

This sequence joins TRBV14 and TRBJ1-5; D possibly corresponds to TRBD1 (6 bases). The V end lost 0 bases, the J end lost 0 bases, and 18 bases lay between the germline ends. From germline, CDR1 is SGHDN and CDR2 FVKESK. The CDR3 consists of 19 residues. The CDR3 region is CASSQERNFGQISNQPQHF. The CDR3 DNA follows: TGTGCCAGCAGCCAAGAACGGAACTTTGGACAGATTAGCAATCAGCCCCAGCATTTT.

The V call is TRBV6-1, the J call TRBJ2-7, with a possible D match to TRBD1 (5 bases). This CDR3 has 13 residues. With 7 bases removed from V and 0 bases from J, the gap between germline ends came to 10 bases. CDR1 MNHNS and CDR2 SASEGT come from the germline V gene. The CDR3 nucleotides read TGTGCCAGCACCTCGGACAACTCCTACGAGCAGTACTTC. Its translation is CASTSDNSYEQYF.

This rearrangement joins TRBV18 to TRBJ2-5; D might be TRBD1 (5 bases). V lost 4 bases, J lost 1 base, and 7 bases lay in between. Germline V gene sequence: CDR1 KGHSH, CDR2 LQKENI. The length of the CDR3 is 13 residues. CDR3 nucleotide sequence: TGTGCCAGCTCACAGGGGCTCCAAGAGACCCAGTACTTC. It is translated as CASSQGLQETQYF.

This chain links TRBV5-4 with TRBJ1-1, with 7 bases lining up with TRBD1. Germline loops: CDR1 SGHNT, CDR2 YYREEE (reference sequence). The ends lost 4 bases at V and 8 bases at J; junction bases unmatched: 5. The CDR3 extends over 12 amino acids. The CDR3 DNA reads TGTGCCAGCAGCCACTGGGACAGAGAAGCTTTCTTT. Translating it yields CASSHWDREAFF. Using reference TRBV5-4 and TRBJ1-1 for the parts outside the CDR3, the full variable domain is ETGVTQSPTHLIKTRGQQVTLRCSSQSGHNTVSWYQQALGQGPQFIFQYYREEENGRGNFPPRFSGLQFPNYSSELNVNALELDDSALYLCASSHWDREAFFGQGTRLTVV.

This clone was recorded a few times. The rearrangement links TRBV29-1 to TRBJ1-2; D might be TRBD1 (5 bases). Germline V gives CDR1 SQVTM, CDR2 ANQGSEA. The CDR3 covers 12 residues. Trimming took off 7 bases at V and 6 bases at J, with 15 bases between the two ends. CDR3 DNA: TGCAGCGCCCGGCTGCGGGACCATGGCTACACCTTC. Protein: CSARLRDHGYTF.

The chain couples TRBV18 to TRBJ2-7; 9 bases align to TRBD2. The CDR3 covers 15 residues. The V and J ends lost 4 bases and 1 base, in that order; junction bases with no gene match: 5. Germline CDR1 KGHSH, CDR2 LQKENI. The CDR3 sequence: CASSLERGESYEQYF. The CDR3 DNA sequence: TGTGCCAGCTCACTCGAGCGGGGGGAATCCTACGAGCAGTACTTC.

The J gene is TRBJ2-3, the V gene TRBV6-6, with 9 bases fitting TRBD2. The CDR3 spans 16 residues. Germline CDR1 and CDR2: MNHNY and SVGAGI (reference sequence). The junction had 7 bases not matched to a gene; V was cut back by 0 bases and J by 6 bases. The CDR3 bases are TGTGCCAGCAGTTACTCGGTAGCGGGGGCCGGGGATACGCAGTATTTT. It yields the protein CASSYSVAGAGDTQYF.

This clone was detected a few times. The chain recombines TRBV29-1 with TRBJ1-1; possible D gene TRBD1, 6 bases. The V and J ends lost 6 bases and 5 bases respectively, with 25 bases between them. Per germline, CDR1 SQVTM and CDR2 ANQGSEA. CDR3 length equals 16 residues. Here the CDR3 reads CSVRGIGGADGTEAFF. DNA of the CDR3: TGCAGCGTGAGGGGTATCGGGGGGGCGGACGGGACTGAAGCTTTCTTT.

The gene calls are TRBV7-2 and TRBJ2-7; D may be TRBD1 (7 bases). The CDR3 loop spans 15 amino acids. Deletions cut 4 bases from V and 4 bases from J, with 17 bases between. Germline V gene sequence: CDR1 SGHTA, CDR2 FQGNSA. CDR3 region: CASSYSSRGTYEQYF. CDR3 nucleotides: TGTGCCAGCAGCTACTCCTCCAGGGGGACTTACGAGCAGTACTTC.

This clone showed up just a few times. For the CDR3, the DNA is TGTGCCAGCACCGGCAGGGGGGACACTGAAGCTTTCTTT. It yields the protein CASTGRGDTEAFF. This sequence joins TRBV5-6 and TRBJ1-1; TRBD1 agrees at 7 bases. Germline trimming cut 6 bases from V and 3 bases from J; bases unmatched to any gene: 5. CDR3 size: 13 residues. CDR1 and CDR2 (germline): SGHDT, YYEEEE.

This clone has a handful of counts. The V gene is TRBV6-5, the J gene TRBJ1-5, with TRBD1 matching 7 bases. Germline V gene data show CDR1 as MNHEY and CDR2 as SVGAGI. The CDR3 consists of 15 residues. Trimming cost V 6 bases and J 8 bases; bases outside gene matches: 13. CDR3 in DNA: TGTGCCAGCAGCCCGGGCAGAGGGGGCTGGGAGCCCCAGCATTTT. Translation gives CASSPGRGGWEPQHF.

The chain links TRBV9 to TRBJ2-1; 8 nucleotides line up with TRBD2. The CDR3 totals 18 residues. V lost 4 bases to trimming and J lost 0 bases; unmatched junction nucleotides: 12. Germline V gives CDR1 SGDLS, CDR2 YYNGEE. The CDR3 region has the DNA TGTGCCAGCAGCCCAGAGGTGATAGCGGGACACTCCTACAATGAGCAGTTCTTC. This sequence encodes CASSPEVIAGHSYNEQFF. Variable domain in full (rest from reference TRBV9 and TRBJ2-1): DSGVTQTPKHLITATGQRVTLRCSPRSGDLSVYWYQQSLDQGLQFLIQYYNGEERAKGNILERFSAQQFPDLHSELNLSSLELGDSALYFCASSPEVIAGHSYNEQFFGPGTRLTVL.

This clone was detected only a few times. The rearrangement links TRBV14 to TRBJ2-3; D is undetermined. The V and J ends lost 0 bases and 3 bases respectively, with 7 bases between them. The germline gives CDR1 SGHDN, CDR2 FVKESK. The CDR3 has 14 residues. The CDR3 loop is CASSQDRLTDTQYF. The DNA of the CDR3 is TGTGCCAGCAGCCAAGATCGTCTTACAGATACGCAGTATTTT.

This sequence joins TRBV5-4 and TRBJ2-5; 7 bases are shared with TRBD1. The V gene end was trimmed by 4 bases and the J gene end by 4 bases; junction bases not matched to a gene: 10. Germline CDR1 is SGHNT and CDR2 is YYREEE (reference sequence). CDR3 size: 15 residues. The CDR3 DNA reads TGTGCCAGCAGCCGTCGACAGGGAGATACAGAGACCCAGTACTTC. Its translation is CASSRRQGDTETQYF.

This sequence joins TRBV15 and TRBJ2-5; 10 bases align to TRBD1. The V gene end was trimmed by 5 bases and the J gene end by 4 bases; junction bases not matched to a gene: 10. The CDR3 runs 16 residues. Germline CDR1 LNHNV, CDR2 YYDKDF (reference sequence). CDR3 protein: CATSSSDRGVRETQYF. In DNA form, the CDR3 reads TGTGCCACCAGCTCCTCGGACAGGGGGGTTCGAGAGACCCAGTACTTC.